This T cell receptor beta chain was recovered during a study of cytomegalovirus exposure and HLA in healthy donors. PCR was performed using 60 Vbeta and 13 Jbeta primers. The repertoire was sequenced with immunoSEQ multiplex PCR; TCRdb's copy has only in-frame clones and lacks some. This sample yields around 200,000 clones, of which approximately 80% are seen a single time; roughly 1.5% belongs to the top ten. V was cut by 0 bases and J by 10 bases, with 9 bases left in between. The CDR3 runs to 12 residues. CDR1 SGHAT and CDR2 FQNNGV come from the germline V gene. This sequence joins TRBV11-2 and TRBJ1-1; D gene unclear. The sequence was collected from a girl under 18 in good health and CMV-seronegative. Material: PBMCs. The CDR3 nucleotides read TGTGCCAGCAGCTTAGATCGGGGAGTAGCTTTCTTT. Translated, it gives CASSLDRGVAFF.